This TCR beta chain was captured by sequencing in a study of T cell changes during pregnancy in multiple sclerosis. V shed 3 bases and J shed 5 bases, with 17 bases lying between them. Germline lookup yields CDR1 SEHNR and CDR2 FQNEAQ (reference sequence). There are 15 residues in the CDR3. Sequenced by immunoSEQ multiplex PCR; TCRdb stores in-frame clones only, minus some. This sample yields 70,000 to 80,000 clones, of which roughly nine tenths are seen a single time; approximately 3.3% belongs to the top ten. The source material was peripheral blood, sampled before pregnancy. This clonotype originated in a female donor with multiple sclerosis, enrolled in a pregnancy study. This chain joins TRBV7-9 and TRBJ2-7, with D tentatively TRBD1 (6 bases). The CDR3 here is CASSFQGPRIHEQYF. The DNA for the CDR3 is TGTGCCAGCAGCTTTCAGGGGCCTAGGATCCACGAGCAGTACTTC. Full variable domain (outside the CDR3, taken from reference TRBV7-9 and TRBJ2-7): DTGVSQNPRHKITKRGQNVTFRCDPISEHNRLYWYRQTLGQGPEFLTYFQNEAQLEKSRLLSDRFSAERPKGSFSTLEIQRTEQGDSAMYLCASSFQGPRIHEQYFGPGTRLTVT.